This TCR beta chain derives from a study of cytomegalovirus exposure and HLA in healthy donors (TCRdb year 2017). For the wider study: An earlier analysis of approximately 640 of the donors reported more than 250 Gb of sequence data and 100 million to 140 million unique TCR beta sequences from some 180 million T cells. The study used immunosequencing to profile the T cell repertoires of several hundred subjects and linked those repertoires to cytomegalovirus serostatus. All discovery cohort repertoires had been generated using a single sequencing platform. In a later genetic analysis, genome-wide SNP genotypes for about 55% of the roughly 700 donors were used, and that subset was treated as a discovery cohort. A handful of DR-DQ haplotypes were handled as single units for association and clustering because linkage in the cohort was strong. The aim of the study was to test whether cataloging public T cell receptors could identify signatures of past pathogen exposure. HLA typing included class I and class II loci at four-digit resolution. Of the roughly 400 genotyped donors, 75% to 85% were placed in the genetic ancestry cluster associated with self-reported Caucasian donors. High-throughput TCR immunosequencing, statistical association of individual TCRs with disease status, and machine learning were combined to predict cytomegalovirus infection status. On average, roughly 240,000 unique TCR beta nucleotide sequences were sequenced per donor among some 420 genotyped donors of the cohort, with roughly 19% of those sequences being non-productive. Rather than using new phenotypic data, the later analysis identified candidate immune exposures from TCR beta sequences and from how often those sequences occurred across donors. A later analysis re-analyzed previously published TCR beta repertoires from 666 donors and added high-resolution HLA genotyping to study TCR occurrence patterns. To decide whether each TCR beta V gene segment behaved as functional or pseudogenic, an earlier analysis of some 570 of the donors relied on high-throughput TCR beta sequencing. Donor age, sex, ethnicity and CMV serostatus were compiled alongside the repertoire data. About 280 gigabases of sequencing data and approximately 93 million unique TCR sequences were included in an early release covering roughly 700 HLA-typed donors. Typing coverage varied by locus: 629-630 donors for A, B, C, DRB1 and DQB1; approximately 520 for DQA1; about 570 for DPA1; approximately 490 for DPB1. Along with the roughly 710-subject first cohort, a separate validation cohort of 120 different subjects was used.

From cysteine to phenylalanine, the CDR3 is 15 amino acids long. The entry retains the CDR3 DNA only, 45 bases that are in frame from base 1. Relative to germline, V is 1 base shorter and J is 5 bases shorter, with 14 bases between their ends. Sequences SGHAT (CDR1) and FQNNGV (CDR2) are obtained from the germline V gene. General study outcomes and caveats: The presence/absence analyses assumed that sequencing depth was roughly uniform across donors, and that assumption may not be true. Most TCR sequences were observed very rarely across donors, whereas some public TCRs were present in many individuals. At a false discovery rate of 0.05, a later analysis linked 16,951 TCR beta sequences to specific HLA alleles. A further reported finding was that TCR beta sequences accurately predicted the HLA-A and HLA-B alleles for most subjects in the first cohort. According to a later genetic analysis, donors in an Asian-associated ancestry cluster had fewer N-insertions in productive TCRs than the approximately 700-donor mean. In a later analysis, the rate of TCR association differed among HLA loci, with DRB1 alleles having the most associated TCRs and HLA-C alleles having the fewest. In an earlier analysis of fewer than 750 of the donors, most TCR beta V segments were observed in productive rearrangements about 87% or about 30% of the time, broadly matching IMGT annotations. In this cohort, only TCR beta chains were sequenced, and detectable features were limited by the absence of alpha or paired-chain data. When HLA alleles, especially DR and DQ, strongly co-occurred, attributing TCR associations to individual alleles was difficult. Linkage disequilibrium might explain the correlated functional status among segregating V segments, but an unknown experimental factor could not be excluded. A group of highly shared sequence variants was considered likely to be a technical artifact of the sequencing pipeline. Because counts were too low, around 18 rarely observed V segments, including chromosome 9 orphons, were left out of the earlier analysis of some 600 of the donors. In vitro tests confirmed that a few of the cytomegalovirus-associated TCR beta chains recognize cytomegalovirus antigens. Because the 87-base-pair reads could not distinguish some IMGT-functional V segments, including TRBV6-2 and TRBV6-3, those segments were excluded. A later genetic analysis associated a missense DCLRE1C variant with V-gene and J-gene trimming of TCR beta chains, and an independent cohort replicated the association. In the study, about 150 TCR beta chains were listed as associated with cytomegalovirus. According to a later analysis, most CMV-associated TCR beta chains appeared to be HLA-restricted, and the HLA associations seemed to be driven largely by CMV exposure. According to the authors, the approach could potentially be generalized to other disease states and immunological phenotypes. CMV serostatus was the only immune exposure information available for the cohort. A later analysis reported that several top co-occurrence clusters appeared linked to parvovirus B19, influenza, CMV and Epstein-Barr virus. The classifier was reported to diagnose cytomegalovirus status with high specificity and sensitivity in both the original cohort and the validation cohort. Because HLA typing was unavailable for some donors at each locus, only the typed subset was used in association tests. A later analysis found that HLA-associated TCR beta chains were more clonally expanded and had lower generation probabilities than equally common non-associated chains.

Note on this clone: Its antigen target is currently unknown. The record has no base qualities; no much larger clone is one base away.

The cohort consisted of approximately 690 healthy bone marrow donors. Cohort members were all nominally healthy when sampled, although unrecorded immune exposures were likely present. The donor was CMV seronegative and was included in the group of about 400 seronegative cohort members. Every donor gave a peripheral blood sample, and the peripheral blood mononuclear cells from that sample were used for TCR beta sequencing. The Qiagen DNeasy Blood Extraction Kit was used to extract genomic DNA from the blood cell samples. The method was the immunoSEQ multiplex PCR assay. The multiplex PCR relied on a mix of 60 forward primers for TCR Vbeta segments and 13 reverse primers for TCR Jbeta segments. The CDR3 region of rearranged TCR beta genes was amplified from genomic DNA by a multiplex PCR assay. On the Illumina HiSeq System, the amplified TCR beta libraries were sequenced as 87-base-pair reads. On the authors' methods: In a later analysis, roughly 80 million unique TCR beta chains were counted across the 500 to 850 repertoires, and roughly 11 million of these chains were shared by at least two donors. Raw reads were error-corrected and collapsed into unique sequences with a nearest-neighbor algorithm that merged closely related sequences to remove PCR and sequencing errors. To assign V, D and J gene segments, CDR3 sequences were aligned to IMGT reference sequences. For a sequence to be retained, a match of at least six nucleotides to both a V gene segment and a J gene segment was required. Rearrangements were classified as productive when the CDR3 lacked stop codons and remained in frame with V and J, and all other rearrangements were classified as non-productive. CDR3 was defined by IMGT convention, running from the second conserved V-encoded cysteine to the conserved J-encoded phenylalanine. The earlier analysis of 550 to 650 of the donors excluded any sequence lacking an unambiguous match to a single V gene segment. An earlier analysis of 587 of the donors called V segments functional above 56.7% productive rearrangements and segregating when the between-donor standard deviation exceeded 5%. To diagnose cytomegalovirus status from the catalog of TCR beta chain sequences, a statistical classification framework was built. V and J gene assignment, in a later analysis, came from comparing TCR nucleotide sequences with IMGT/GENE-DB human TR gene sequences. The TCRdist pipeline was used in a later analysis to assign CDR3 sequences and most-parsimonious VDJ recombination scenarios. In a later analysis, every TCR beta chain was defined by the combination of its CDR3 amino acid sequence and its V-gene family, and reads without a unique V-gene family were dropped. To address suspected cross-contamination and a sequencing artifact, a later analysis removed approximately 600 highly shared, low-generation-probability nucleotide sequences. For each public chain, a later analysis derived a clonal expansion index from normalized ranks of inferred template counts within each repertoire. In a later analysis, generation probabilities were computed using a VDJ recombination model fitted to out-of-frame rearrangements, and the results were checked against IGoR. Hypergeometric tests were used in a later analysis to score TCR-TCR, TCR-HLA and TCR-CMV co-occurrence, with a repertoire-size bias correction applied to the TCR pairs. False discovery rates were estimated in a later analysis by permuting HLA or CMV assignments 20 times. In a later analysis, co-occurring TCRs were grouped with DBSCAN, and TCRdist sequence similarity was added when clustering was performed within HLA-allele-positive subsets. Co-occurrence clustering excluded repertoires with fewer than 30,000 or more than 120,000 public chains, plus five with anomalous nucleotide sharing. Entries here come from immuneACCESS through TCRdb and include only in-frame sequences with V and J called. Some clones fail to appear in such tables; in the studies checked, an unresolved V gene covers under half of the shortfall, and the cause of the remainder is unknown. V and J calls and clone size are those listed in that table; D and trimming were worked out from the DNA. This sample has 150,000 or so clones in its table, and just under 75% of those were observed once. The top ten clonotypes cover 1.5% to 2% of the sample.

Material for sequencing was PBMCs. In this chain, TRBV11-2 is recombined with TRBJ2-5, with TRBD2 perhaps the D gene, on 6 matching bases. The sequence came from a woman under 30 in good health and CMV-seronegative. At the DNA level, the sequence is TGTGCCAGCAGCTTAGTTCGGGCGGGGTTCGAGACCCAGTACTTC. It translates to CASSLVRAGFETQYF.